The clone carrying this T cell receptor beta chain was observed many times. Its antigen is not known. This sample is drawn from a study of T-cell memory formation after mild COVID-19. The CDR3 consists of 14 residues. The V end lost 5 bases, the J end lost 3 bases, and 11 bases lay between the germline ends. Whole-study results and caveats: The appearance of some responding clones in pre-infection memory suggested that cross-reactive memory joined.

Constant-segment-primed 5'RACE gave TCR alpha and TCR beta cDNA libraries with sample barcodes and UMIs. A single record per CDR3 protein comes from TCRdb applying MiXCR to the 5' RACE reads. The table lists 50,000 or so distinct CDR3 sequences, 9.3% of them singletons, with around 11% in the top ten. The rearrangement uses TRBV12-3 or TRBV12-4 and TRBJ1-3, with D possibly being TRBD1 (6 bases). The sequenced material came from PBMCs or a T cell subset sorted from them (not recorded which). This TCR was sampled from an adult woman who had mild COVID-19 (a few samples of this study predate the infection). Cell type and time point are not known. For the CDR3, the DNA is TGTGCCAGCAGTCGACAGGACCGTGGAAACACCATATATTTT. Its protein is CASSRQDRGNTIYF.